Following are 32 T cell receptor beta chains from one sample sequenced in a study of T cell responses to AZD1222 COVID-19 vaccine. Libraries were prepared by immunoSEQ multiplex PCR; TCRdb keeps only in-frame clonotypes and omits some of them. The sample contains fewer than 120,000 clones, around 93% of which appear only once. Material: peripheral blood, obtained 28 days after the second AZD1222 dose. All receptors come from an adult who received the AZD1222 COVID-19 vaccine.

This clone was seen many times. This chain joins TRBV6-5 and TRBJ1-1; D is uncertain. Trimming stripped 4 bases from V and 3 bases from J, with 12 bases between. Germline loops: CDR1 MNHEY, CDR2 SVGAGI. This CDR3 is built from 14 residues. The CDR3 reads CASSLVQVHTEAFF. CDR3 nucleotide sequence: TGTGCCAGCAGTTTGGTCCAGGTCCACACTGAAGCTTTCTTT.

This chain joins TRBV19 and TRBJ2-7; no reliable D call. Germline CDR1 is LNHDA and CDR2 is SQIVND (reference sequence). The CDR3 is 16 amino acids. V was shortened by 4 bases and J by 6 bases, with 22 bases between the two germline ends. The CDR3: CASSTKSRDLLREQYF. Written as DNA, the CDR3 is TGTGCCAGTAGTACGAAATCGAGAGACCTTTTACGCGAGCAGTACTTC.

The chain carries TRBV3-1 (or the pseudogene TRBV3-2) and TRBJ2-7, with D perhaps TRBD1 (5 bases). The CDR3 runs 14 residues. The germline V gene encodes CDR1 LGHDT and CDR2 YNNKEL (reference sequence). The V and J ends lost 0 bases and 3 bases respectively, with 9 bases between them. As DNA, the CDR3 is TGTGCCAGCAGCCAAGAACAGGTCCGCTACGAGCAGTACTTC. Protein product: CASSQEQVRYEQYF.

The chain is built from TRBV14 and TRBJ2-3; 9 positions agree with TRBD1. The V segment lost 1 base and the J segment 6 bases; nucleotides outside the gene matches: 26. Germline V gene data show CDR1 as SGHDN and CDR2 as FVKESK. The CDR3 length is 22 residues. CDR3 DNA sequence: TGTGCCAGCAGCCAAGTTGGGGGGATGGGACAGGGAAGACTAAGAACCAAGGATACGCAGTATTTT. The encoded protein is CASSQVGGMGQGRLRTKDTQYF.

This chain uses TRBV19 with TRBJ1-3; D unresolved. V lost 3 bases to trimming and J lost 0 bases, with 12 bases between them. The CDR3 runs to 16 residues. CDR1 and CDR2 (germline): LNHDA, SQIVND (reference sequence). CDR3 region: CASSIFQGGSGNTIYF. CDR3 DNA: TGTGCCAGTAGTATTTTTCAAGGAGGCTCTGGAAACACCATATATTTT. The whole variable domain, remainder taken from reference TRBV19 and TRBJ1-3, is DGGITQSPKYLFRKEGQNVTLSCEQNLNHDAMYWYRQDPGQGLRLIYYSQIVNDFQKGDIAEGYSVSREKKESFPLTVTSAQKNPTAFYLCASSIFQGGSGNTIYFGEGSWLTVV.

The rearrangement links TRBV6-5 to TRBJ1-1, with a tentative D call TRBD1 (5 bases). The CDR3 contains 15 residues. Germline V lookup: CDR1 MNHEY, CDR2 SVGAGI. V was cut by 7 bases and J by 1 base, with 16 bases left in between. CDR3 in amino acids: CASISQGAQNTEAFF. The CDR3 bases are TGTGCCAGCATCTCCCAAGGGGCACAGAACACTGAAGCTTTCTTT.

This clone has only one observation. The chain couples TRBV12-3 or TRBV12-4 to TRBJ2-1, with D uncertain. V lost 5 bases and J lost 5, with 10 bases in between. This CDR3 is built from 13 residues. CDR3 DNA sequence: TGTGCCAGCAGTCCGCTGTCCAACAATGAGCAGTTCTTC. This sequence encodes CASSPLSNNEQFF.

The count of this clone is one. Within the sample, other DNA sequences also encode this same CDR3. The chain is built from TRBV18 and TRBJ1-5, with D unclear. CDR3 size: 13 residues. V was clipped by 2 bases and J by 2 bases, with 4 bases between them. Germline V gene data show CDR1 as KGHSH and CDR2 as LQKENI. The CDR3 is CASSPGGNQPQHF. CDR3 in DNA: TGTGCCAGCTCACCAGGCGGCAATCAGCCCCAGCATTTT. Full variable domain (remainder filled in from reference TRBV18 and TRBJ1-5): NAGVMQNPRHLVRRRGQEARLRCSPMKGHSHVYWYRQLPEEGLKFMVYLQKENIIDESGMPKERFSAEFPKEGPSILRIQQVVRGDSAAYFCASSPGGNQPQHFGDGTRLSIL.

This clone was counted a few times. The CDR3 DNA is TGTGCCAGCAGCTCATTCGGAGCGGGGATGAACACTGAAGCTTTCTTT. It specifies CASSSFGAGMNTEAFF. V gene TRBV5-5 combines with J gene TRBJ1-1; D remains unclear. The V end lost 3 bases, the J end lost 0 bases, and 15 bases lay between the germline ends. The CDR3 contains 16 residues. Germline CDR1 is SGHKS and CDR2 is YYEKEE (reference sequence).

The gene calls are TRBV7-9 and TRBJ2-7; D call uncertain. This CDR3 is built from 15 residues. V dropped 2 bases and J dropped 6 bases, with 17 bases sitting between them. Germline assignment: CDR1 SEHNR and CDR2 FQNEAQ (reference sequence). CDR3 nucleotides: TGTGCCAGCAGCTTATCGGAGTATAACACAGCCGAGCAGTACTTC. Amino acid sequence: CASSLSEYNTAEQYF. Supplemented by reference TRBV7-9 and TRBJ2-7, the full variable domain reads DTGVSQNPRHKITKRGQNVTFRCDPISEHNRLYWYRQTLGQGPEFLTYFQNEAQLEKSRLLSDRFSAERPKGSFSTLEIQRTEQGDSAMYLCASSLSEYNTAEQYFGPGTRLTVT.

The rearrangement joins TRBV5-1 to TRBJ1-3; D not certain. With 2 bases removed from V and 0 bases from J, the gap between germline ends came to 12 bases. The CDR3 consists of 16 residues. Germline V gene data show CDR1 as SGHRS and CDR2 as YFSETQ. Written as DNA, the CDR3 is TGCGCCAGCAGCTTCCTAGAGGCTTCCTCTGGAAACACCATATATTTT. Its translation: CASSFLEASSGNTIYF.

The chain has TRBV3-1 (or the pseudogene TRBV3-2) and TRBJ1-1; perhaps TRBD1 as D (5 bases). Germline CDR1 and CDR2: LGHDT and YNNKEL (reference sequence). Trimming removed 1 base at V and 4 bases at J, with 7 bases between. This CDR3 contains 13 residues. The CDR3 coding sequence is TGTGCCAGCAGCCAAGTGGGGCCCACTGAAGCTTTCTTT. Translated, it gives CASSQVGPTEAFF.

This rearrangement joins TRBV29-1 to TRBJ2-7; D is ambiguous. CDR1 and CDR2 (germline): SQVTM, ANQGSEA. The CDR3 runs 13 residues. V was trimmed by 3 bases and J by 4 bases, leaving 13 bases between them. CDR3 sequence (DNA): TGCAGCGTTGAGGATGAGGTCGGATACGAGCAGTACTTC. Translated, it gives CSVEDEVGYEQYF.

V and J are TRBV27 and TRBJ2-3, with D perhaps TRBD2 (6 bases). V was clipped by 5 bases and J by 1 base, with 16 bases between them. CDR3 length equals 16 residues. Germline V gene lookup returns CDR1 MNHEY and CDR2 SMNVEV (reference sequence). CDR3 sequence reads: CASSATSSARTDTQYF. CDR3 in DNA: TGTGCCAGCAGTGCGACGTCTAGCGCCCGCACAGATACGCAGTATTTT.

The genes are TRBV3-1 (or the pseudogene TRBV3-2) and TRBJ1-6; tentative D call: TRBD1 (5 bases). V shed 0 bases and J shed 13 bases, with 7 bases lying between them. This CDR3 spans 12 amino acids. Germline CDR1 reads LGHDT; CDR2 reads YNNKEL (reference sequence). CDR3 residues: CASSQERGPLHF. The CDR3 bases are TGTGCCAGCAGCCAAGAGCGGGGCCCCCTCCACTTT.

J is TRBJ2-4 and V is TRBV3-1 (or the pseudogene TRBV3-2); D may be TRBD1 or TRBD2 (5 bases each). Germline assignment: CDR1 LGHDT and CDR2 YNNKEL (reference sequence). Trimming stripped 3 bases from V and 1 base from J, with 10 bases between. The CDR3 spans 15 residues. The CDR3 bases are TGTGCCAGCAGCCATACGGGGCTTGCCAAAAACATTCAGTACTTC. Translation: CASSHTGLAKNIQYF.

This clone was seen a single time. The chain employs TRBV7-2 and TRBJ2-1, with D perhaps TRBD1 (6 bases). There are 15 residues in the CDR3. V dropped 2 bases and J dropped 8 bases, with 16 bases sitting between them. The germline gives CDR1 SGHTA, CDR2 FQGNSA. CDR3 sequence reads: CASSLQQGGSHEQFF. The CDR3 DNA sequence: TGTGCCAGCAGCTTACAACAGGGTGGTAGCCATGAGCAGTTCTTC.

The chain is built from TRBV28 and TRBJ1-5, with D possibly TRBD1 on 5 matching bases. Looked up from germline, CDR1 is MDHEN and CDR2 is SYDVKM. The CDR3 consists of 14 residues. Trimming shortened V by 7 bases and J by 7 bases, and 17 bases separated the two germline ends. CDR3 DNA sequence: TGTGCCAGCATCCCTACCCGCGGGGGGCAGCCCCAGCATTTT. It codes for CASIPTRGGQPQHF.

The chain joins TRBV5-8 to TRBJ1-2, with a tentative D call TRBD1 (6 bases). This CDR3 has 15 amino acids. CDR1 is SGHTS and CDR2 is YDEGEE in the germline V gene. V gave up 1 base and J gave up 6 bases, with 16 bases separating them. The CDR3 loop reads CASSLKFTGRNGYTF. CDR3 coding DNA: TGTGCCAGCAGCTTGAAGTTCACAGGGCGGAATGGCTACACCTTC. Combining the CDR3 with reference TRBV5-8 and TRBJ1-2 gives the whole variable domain EAGVTQSPTHLIKTRGQQATLRCSPISGHTSVYWYQQALGLGLQFLLWYDEGEERNRGNFPPRFSGRQFPNYSSELNVNALELEDSALYLCASSLKFTGRNGYTFGSGTRLTVV.

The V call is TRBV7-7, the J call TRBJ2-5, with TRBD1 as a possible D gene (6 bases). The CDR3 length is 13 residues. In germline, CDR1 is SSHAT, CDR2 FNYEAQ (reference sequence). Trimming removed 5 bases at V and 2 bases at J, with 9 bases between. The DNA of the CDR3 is TGTGCCAGCAGCCAAACAGGGCAAGAGACCCAGTACTTC. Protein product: CASSQTGQETQYF.

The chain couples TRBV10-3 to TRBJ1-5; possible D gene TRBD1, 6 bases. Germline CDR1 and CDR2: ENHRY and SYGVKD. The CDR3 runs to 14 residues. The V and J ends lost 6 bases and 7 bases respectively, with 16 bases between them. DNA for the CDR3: TGTGCCATCAGGCTAGGGGGTGAAGGACAGCCCCAGCATTTT. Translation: CAIRLGGEGQPQHF.

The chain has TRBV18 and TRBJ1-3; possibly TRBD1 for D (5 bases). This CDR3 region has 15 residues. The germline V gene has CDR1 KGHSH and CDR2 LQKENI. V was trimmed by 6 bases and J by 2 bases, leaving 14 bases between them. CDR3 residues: CASSRGVPTGNTIYF. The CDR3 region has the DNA TGTGCCAGCTCCCGGGGGGTGCCGACTGGAAACACCATATATTTT.

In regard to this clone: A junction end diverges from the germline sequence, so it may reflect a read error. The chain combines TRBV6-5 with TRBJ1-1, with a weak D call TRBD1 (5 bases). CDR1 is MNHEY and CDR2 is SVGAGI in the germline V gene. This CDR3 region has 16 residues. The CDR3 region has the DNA TGTACCAGCAGTTATACCCAGGGCGTGGTGAACACTGAAGCTTTCTTT. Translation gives CTSSYTQGVVNTEAFF.

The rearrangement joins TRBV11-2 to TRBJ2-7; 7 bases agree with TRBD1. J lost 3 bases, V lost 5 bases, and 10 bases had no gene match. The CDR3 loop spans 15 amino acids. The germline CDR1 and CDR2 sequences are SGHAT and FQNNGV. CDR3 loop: CASSPGQVSVYEQYF. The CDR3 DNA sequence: TGTGCCAGCAGCCCCGGACAGGTTTCCGTCTACGAGCAGTACTTC.

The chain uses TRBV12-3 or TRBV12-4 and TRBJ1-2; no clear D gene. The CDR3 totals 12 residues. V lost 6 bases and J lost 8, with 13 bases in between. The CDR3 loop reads CASSRHWQGYTF. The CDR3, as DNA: TGTGCCAGCAGCCGACACTGGCAGGGCTACACCTTC.

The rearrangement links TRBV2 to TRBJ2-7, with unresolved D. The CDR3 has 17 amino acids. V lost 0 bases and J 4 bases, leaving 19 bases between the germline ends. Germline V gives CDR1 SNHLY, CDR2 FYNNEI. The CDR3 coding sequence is TGTGCCAGCAGTGAAGCGGGGTCCCCTTTGGGCCAATACGAGCAGTACTTC. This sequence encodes CASSEAGSPLGQYEQYF.

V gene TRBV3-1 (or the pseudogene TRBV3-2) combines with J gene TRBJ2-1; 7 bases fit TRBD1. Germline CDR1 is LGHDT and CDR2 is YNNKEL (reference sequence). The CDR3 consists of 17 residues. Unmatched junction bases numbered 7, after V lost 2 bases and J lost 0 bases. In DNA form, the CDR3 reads TGTGCCAGCAGCCAACTTCCGGGACAGAGCTCCTACAATGAGCAGTTCTTC. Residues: CASSQLPGQSSYNEQFF.

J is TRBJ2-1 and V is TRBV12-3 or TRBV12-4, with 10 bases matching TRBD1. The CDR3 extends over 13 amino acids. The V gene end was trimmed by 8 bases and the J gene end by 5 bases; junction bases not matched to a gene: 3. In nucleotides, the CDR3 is TGTGCCAGCGGGGGGACAGGGGACAATGAGCAGTTCTTC. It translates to CASGGTGDNEQFF.

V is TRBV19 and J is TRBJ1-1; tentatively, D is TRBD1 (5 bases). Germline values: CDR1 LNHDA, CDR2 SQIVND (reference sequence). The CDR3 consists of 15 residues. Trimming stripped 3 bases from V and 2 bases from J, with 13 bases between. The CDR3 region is CASSMEEGLNTEAFF. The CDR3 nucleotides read TGTGCCAGTAGTATGGAGGAGGGGCTAAACACTGAAGCTTTCTTT.

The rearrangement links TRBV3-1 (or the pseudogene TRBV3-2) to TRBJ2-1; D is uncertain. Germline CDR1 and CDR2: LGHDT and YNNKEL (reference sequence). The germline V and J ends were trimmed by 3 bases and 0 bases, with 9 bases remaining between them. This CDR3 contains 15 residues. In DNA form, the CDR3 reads TGTGCCAGCAGCCAGGGCCTCAGCTCCTACAATGAGCAGTTCTTC. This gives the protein CASSQGLSSYNEQFF.

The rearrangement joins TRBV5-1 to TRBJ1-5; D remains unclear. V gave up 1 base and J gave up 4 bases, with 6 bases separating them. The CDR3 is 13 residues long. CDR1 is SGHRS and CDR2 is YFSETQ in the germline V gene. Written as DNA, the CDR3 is TGCGCCAGCAGCTTGACCGGAAATCAGCCCCAGCATTTT. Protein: CASSLTGNQPQHF.

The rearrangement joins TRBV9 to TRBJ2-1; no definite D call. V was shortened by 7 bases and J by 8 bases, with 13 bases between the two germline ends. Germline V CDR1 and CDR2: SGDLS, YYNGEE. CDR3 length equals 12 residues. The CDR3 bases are TGTGCCAGCGGTCTCCTCGAGTATGAGCAGTTCTTC. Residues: CASGLLEYEQFF.